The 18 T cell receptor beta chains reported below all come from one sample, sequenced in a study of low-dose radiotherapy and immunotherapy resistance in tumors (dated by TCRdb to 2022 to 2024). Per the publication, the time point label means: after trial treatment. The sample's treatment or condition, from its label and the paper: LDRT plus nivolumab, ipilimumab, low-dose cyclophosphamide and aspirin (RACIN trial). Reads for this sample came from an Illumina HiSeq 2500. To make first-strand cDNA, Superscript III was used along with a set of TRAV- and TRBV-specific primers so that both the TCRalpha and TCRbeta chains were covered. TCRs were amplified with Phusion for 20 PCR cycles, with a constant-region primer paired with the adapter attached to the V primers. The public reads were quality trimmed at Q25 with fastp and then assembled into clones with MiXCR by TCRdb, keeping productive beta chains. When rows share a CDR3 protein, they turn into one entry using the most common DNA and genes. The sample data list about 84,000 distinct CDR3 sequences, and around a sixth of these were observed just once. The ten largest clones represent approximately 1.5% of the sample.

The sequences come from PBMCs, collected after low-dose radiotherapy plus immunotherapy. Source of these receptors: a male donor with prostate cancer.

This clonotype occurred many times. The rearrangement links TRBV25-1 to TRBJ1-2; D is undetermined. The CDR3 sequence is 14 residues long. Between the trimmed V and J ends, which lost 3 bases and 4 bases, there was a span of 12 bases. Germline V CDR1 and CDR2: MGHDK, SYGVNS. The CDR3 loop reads CASSDPTGSYGYTF. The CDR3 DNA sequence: TGTGCCAGCAGTGACCCAACCGGGAGCTATGGCTACACCTTC.

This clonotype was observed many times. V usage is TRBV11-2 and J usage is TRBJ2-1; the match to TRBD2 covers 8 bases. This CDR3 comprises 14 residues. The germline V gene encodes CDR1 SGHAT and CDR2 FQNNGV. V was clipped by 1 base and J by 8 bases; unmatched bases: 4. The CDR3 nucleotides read TGTGCCAGCAGCTTAGCGGGAGGGCCCTATGAGCAGTTCTTC. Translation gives CASSLAGGPYEQFF.

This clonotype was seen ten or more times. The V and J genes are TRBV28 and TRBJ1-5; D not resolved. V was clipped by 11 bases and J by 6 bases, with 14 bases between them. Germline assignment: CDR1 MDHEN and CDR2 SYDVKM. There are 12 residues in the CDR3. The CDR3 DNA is TGTGCCGCTGGGTCGGGAGCTCAGCCCCAGCATTTT. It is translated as CAAGSGAQPQHF.

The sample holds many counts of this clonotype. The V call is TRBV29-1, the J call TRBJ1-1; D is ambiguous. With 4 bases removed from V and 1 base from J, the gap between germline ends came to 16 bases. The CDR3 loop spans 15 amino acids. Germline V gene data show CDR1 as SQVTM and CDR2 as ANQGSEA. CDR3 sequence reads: CSVGGPGQENTEAFF. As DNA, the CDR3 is TGCAGCGTTGGAGGCCCCGGGCAGGAGAACACTGAAGCTTTCTTT.

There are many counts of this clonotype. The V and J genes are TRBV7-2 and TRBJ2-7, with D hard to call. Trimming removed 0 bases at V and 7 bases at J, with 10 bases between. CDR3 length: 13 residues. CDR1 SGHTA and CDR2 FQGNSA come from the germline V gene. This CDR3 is CASSLAQLEEQYF. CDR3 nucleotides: TGTGCCAGCAGCTTAGCGCAGTTAGAAGAGCAGTACTTC. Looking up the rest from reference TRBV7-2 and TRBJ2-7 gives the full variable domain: GAGVSQSPSNKVTEKGKDVELRCDPISGHTALYWYRQSLGQGLEFLIYFQGNSAPDKSGLPSDRFSAERTGGSVSTLTIQRTQQEDSAVYLCASSLAQLEEQYFGPGTRLTVT.

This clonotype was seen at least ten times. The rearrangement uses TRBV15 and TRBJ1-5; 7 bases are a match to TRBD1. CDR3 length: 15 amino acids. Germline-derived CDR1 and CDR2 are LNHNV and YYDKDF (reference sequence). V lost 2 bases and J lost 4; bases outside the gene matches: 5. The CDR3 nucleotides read TGTGCCACCAGCAGAACGACAGGGTCTAATCAGCCCCAGCATTTT. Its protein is CATSRTTGSNQPQHF.

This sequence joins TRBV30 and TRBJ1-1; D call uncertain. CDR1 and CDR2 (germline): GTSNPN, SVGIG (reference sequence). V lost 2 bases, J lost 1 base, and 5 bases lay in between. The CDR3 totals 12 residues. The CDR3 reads CAWSPSNTEAFF. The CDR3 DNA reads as TGTGCCTGGAGTCCATCGAACACTGAAGCTTTCTTT. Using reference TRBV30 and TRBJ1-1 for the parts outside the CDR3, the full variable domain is SQTIHQWPATLVQPVGSPLSLECTVEGTSNPNLYWYRQAAGRGLQLLFYSVGIGQISSEVPQNLSASRPQDRQFILSSKKLLLSDSGFYLCAWSPSNTEAFFGQGTRLTVV.

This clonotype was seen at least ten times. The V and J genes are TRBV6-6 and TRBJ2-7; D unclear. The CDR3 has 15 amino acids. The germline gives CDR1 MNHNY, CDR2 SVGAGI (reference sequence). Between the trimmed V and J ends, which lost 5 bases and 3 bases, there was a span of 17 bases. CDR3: CASSPRTLPFYEQYF. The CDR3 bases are TGTGCCAGCAGTCCTCGGACCCTGCCATTCTACGAGCAGTACTTC.

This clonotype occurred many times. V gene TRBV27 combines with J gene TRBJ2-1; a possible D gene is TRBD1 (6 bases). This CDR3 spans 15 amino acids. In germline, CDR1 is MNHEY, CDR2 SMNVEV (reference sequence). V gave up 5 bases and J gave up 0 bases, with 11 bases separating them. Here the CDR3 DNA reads TGTGCCAGCAGTGCCGACAGGAGCTCCTACAATGAGCAGTTCTTC. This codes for CASSADRSSYNEQFF.

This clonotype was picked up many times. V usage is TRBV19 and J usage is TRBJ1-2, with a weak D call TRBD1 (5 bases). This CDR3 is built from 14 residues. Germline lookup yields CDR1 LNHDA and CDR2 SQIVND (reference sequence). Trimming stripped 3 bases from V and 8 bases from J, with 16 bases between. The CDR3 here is CASSMGPAGRGYTF. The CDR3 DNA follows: TGTGCCAGTAGTATGGGGCCGGCAGGGCGAGGCTACACCTTC.

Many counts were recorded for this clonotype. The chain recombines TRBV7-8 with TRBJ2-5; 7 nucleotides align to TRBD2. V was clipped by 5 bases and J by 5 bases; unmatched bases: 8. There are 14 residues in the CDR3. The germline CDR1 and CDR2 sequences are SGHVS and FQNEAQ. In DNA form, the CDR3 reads TGTGCCAGCAGCCCCCTAACTAGCGCCGAGACCCAGTACTTC. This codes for CASSPLTSAETQYF. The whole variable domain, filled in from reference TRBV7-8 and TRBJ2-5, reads GAGVSQSPRYKVAKRGQDVALRCDPISGHVSLFWYQQALGQGPEFLTYFQNEAQLDKSGLPSDRFFAERPEGSVSTLKIQRTQQEDSAVYLCASSPLTSAETQYFGPGTRLLVL.

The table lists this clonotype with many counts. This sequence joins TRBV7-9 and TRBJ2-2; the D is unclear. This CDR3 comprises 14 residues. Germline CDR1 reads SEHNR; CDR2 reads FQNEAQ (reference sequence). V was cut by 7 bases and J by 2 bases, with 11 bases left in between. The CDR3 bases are TGTGCCAGCACCGTGAGAGAAAACACCGGGGAGCTGTTTTTT. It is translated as CASTVRENTGELFF.

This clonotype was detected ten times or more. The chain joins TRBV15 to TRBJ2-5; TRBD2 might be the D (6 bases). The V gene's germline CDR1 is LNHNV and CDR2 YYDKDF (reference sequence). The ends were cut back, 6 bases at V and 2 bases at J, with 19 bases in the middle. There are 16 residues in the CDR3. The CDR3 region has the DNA TGTGCCACCAGTCCCAGCGCCGGAGCGGGTCAAGAGACCCAGTACTTC. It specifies CATSPSAGAGQETQYF.

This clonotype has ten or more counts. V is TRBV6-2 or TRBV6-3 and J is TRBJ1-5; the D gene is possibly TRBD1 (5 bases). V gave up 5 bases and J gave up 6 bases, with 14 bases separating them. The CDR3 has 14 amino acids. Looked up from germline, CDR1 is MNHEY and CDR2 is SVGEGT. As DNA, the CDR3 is TGTGCCAGCAGTAACGACAGAGGGGCTCAGCCCCAGCATTTT. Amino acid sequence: CASSNDRGAQPQHF.

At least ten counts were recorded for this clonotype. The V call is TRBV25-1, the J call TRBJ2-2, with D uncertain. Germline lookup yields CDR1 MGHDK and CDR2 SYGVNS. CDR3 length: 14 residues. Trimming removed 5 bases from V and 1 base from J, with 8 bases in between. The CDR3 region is CASSTHWNTGELFF. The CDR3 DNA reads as TGTGCCAGCAGTACACACTGGAACACCGGGGAGCTGTTTTTT.

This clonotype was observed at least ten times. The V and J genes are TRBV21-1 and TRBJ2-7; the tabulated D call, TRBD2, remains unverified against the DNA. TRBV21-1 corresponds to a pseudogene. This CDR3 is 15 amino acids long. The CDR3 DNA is TGTGCCAGCAGCAAAGGTGGCGGGAGGGCCGTCCGGCAGTACTTC. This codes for CASSKGGGRAVRQYF.

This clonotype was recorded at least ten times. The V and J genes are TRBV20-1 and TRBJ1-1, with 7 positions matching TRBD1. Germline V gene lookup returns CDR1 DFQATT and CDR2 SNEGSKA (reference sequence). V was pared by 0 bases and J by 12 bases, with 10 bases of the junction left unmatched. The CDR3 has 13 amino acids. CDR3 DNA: TGCAGTGCTAGAGATGGGTCAGGGGGGGTATCTTTCTTT. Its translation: CSARDGSGGVSFF.

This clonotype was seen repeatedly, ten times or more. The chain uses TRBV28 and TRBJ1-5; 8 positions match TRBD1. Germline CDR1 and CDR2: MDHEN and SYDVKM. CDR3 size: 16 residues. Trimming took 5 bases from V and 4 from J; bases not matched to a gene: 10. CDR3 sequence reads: CASSTSRGPRNQPQHF. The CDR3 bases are TGTGCCAGCAGTACTAGCAGGGGGCCAAGGAATCAGCCCCAGCATTTT.